A selection of T cell receptor beta chains follows, all from one sample in a study of shared clonotypes between healthy human individuals. The method was immunoSEQ multiplex PCR; TCRdb's version includes in-frame clones alone and lacks a portion of them. The table includes roughly 2,300,000 clones, approximately 90% detected once. Sequencing was carried out using naive CD4+ T cells from PBMCs. The receptors were gathered from a man in his late teens or twenties in good health. Some clones in this sample may be carry-over from other donors' samples. Both conserved end residues are part of each CDR3. D genes are given only for firm matches. A row's size may be missing; if present it is once, few, many or a size class.

v_call	d_call	clone_size	j_call	cdr3_aa	cdr3_nt
TRBV6-1	-	-	TRBJ2-7	CASSESGAGSYEQYF	TGTGCCAGCAGTGAATCCGGGGCCGGGTCATACGAGCAGTACTTC
TRBV10-3	-	-	TRBJ2-1	CAITRASVDEQFF	TGTGCCATCACCCGAGCGAGCGTCGACGAGCAGTTCTTC
TRBV7-9	-	-	TRBJ1-1	CASSLGQGNTEAFF	TGTGCCAGCAGCTTAGGTCAGGGGAACACTGAAGCTTTCTTT
TRBV18	TRBD1	-	TRBJ2-6	CASSVGQGTSGANVLTF	TGTGCCAGCTCAGTCGGACAGGGAACCTCTGGGGCCAACGTCCTGACTTTC
TRBV4-3	TRBD2	-	TRBJ2-3	CASSQGRTSGKSTDTQYF	TGCGCCAGCAGCCAAGGCCGGACTAGCGGAAAAAGCACAGATACGCAGTATTTT
TRBV28	TRBD2	once	TRBJ2-7	CASSLWGSGRSYEQYF	TGTGCCAGCAGTTTATGGGGCAGCGGGAGATCCTACGAGCAGTACTTC
TRBV5-6	-	-	TRBJ2-5	CASSLVGQETQYF	TGTGCCAGCAGCTTGGTGGGTCAAGAGACCCAGTACTTC
TRBV6-5	TRBD1	-	TRBJ1-3	CASSYSTGGSGNTIYF	TGTGCCAGCAGTTACTCAACAGGGGGATCTGGAAACACCATATATTTT
TRBV7-3	-	-	TRBJ2-5	CASSLTGLEETQYF	TGTGCCAGCAGCTTAACGGGGTTAGAGGAGACCCAGTACTTC
TRBV30	TRBD2	-	TRBJ2-7	CAWRNLTSGSHEQYF	TGTGCCTGGAGGAACTTGACTAGCGGGAGTCACGAGCAGTACTTC
TRBV5-1	TRBD2	once	TRBJ2-1	CASSLNSGSLGEQFF	TGCGCCAGCAGCTTGAATAGCGGGAGTTTGGGTGAGCAGTTCTTC
TRBV6-5	-	-	TRBJ1-5	CASSWSGNQPQHF	TGTGCCAGCAGTTGGTCCGGTAATCAGCCCCAGCATTTT
TRBV7-9	TRBD2	-	TRBJ2-7	CASSSPGLAGHSSYEQYF	TGTGCCAGCAGCTCCCCCGGGCTAGCGGGCCACAGCTCCTACGAGCAGTACTTC
TRBV25-1	TRBD1	-	TRBJ1-3	CASRPTGERNTIYF	TGTGCCAGCAGACCGACAGGGGAACGAAACACCATATATTTT
TRBV4-1	-	once	TRBJ2-7	CASSRPGGEVYEQYF	TGCGCCAGCAGCCGCCCAGGGGGGGAGGTCTACGAGCAGTACTTC
TRBV29-1	-	few	TRBJ1-1	CSAVTVSNTEAFF	TGCAGCGCCGTCACCGTATCGAACACTGAAGCTTTCTTT
TRBV27	TRBD1	-	TRBJ2-1	CASRRTGTGGNEQFF	TGTGCCAGCAGGCGCACCGGGACAGGGGGCAATGAGCAGTTCTTC
TRBV11-3	-	-	TRBJ2-1	CASSLGISGEQFF	TGTGCCAGCAGCTTAGGCATCAGTGGTGAGCAGTTCTTC
TRBV6-1	-	once	TRBJ1-1	CASSEARGSRAFF	TGTGCCAGCAGTGAAGCGAGGGGCAGTAGGGCTTTCTTT
TRBV28	-	-	TRBJ2-1	CASSPGTYNEQFF	TGTGCCAGCAGTCCGGGGACCTACAATGAGCAGTTCTTC
TRBV7-2	-	-	TRBJ2-7	CASSFQPGLSYEQYF	TGTGCCAGCAGCTTTCAGCCGGGCCTCTCCTACGAGCAGTACTTC
TRBV30	-	-	TRBJ1-4	CAWSVPGADDEKLFF	TGTGCCTGGAGTGTACCAGGGGCGGATGATGAAAAACTGTTTTTT